This section outlines one T cell receptor beta chain sequence together with its context. What it recognizes is unknown. This specimen belongs to a study of OX40 agonist ivuxolimab in advanced cancers. The CDR3 runs 15 residues. Germline V gene data show CDR1 as SGDLS and CDR2 as YYNGEE. J gave up 5 bases and V 4 bases, and 10 bases lay outside the gene matches. The repertoire was sequenced with immunoSEQ multiplex PCR; TCRdb's copy has only in-frame clones and lacks some. The table records over 45,000 clones, approximately 86% of them present only once. Study findings and constraints: Relative to CD4+, CD8+ T cells held more expanded clones on average.

This sample comprised CD4+ or CD8+ T cells sorted from blood, obtained in a trial of the OX40 agonist ivuxolimab. The V gene is TRBV9, the J gene TRBJ1-2; TRBD1 matches 8 bases. This TCR was recovered from an adult with an advanced solid tumor such as melanoma, head and neck, liver or kidney cancer. The CDR3 here is CASSLRLDRDYGYTF. The DNA for the CDR3 is TGTGCCAGCAGCCTACGCTTGGACAGGGATTATGGCTACACCTTC.